This T cell receptor beta chain was retrieved from a study of cytomegalovirus exposure and HLA in healthy donors. Study-wide results and limits: In a later analysis, TCR beta V- and J-gene trimming was associated with a missense DCLRE1C variant. Later, an analysis found that common viral pathogens appeared to be linked with several of the most significant clusters.

Note on this clone: Its antigen remains unknown.

The CDR3 totals 15 residues. Trimming took 4 bases from V and 5 from J; bases not matched to a gene: 3. CDR1 is MNHNS and CDR2 is SASEGT in the germline V gene. PCR used 60 Vbeta primers and 13 Jbeta primers. Using immunoSEQ multiplex PCR, the repertoire was profiled, and TCRdb retains in-frame clones only, with some absent. The table records tens of thousands of clones, around 82% of them present only once. Likely unrecorded immune exposures existed in these nominally healthy donors. The receptor was derived from a woman aged 18-29 years in good health and CMV-seropositive. Sequenced input: PBMCs. This chain links TRBV6-1 with TRBJ2-7; 15 bases are a match to TRBD2. The DNA for the CDR3 is TGTGCCAGCAGTGGGACTAGCGGGAGGGCCAACGAGCAGTACTTC. This codes for CASSGTSGRANEQYF.